This is a list of T cell receptor beta chains from one sample in a study of CXCR3-negative and CXCR3-positive naive CD8 T cells. TCRdb reprocessed the 5' RACE reads, keeping one entry per CDR3 protein, no DNA. The listing records tens of thousands of distinct CDR3 sequences. The sequenced sample consisted of naive CXCR3- CD8+ T cells from blood. These receptors were taken from a human donor in good health. Some clones in this sample may be carry-over from other donors' samples. Each CDR3 is given with its conserved first and last residue.

TRBV7-6	TRBJ2-5	18	CASSLTSGGPRIQETQYF
TRBV29-1	TRBJ2-7	11	CSVYGSGEQYF
TRBV4-3	TRBJ2-1	16	CASSQDSAGGYNEQFF
TRBV7-9	TRBJ1-5	18	CASSLSRPHLDGNQPQHF
TRBV29-1	TRBJ2-7	13	CSVESGSSYEQYF
TRBV6-2/TRBV6-3	TRBJ1-5	14	CASSRGTENQPQHF
TRBV7-9	TRBJ2-7	15	CASSSPIRDRDEQYF
TRBV29-1	TRBJ1-1	12	CSGQSIEAEAFF
TRBV10-3	TRBJ2-1	16	CAIRDIQGGSDNEQFF
TRBV5-4	TRBJ2-3	16	CASSLGNMGDTDTQYF
TRBV29-1	TRBJ2-1	15	CSVPGQGTYYNEQFF
TRBV28	TRBJ2-1	14	CASSLRSLGDEQFF
TRBV7-9	TRBJ1-6	16	CASSLGDRGRNSPLHF
TRBV7-3	TRBJ2-7	16	CASSLSPGTGAYEQYF
TRBV12-3/TRBV12-4	TRBJ1-4	11	CASGDNEKLFF
TRBV7-6	TRBJ2-1	15	CASSPWTSGDNEQFF
TRBV12-3/TRBV12-4	TRBJ1-4	13	CASNLGGNEKLFF
TRBV4-2	TRBJ1-1	15	CASSQEWQMNTEAFF
TRBV29-1	TRBJ2-5	12	CSPGALQETQYF
TRBV12-3/TRBV12-4	TRBJ1-6	13	CASSLSRNSPLHF
TRBV6-5	TRBJ2-2	17	CASSYETPPRNTGELFF
TRBV6-6	TRBJ2-3	13	CAIGTSGTDTQYF
TRBV29-1	TRBJ2-3	11	CSVGLGDTQYF
TRBV7-9	TRBJ2-7	16	CASSSPRTGGTYEQYF
TRBV4-3	TRBJ1-5	13	CASSQAGGQPQHF
TRBV10-3	TRBJ2-3	13	CAISSSLADTQYF
TRBV7-9	TRBJ1-4	15	CASSFLAGGYEKLFF
TRBV6-2/TRBV6-3	TRBJ2-1	13	CASRVTGYNEQFF
TRBV7-9	TRBJ2-3	13	CASSLEDRHTQYF
TRBV13	TRBJ2-7	14	CASSLPGQSYEQYF
TRBV29-1	TRBJ2-1	13	CSVGLAGENEQFF
TRBV2	TRBJ2-1	16	CASSEPLGGSYNEQFF
TRBV12-3/TRBV12-4	TRBJ2-1	14	CASSDALWSNEQFF
TRBV7-8	TRBJ2-1	18	CASSPGLAGVTSYNEQFF
TRBV29-1	TRBJ2-1	18	CSVDQASGEFLIANEQFF
TRBV27	TRBJ2-2	17	CASSLSAGIVYTGELFF
TRBV19	TRBJ2-1	17	CASSPRGSEGVRNEQFF
TRBV7-9	TRBJ1-1	15	CASSLVGGMNTEAFF
TRBV12-3/TRBV12-4	TRBJ2-5	13	CASSPSGGETQYF
TRBV28	TRBJ2-1	15	CASSPGLAGGNEQFF
TRBV7-7	TRBJ2-7	14	CASSLASGSYEQYF
TRBV20-1	TRBJ2-7	15	CSARDLSGGLYEQYF
TRBV10-3	TRBJ2-5	18	CAISESGEGPPYQETQYF
TRBV29-1	TRBJ2-1	14	CSALAGASYNEQFF
TRBV9	TRBJ2-1	14	CASSLRPGSNEQFF
TRBV11-2	TRBJ2-7	12	CASSWTVYEQYF
TRBV4-1	TRBJ1-1	14	CASSQNTGNTEAFF
TRBV5-4	TRBJ1-2	14	CASSNRDRNYGYTF